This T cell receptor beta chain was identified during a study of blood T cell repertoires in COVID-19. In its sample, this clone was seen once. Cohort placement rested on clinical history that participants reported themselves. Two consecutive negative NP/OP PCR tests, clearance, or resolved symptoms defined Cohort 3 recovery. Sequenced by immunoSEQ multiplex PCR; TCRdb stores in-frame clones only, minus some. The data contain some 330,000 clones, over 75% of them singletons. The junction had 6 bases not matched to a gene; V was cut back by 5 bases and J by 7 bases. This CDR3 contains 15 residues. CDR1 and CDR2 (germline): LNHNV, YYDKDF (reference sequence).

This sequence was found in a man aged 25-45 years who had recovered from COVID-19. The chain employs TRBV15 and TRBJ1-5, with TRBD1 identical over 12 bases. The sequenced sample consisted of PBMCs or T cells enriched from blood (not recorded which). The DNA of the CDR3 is TGTGCCACCAGCGGGGACAGGGGGCGGCGGCAGCCCCAGCATTTT. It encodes CATSGDRGRRQPQHF.